The next 2 T cell receptor beta chains were all read from a single sample in a study of shared clonotypes between healthy human individuals. The table came from immunoSEQ multiplex PCR; TCRdb's copy has only in-frame clones and leaves some out. The sample yields around 2,000,000 clones, over 85% seen once. The specimen was naive CD4+ T cells sorted from blood. Regarding subset: CD45RA+ positively selected. These receptors were obtained from a man between 18 and 35 years old in good health.

The chain employs TRBV9 and TRBJ2-7, with no clear D. The ends were cut back, 7 bases at V and 2 bases at J, with 7 bases in the middle. The germline gives CDR1 SGDLS, CDR2 YYNGEE. The CDR3 loop spans 11 amino acids. CDR3 bases: TGTGCCAGCGGTGGGCCCTACGAGCAGTACTTC. Protein product: CASGGPYEQYF.

This chain uses TRBV4-1 with TRBJ1-1; 8 bases align to TRBD1. The CDR3 sequence is 16 residues long. Germline lookup yields CDR1 MGHRA and CDR2 YSYEKL. After removal of 3 bases from V and 2 bases from J, the junction contained 8 bases not matched to a gene. The DNA for the CDR3 is TGCGCCAGCAGCCAGACGGACAGGGCGCTTAACACTGAAGCTTTCTTT. Translating it yields CASSQTDRALNTEAFF.